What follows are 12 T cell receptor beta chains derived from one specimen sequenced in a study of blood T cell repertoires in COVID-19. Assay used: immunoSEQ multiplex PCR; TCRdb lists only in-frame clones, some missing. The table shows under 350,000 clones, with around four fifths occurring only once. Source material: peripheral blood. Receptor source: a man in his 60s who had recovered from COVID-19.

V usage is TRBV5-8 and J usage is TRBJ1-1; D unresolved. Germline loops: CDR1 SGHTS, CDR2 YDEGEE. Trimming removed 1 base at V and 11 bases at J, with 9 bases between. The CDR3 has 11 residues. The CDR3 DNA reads TGTGCCAGCAGCTTGTTTGAGGGCGCTTTCTTT. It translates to CASSLFEGAFF.

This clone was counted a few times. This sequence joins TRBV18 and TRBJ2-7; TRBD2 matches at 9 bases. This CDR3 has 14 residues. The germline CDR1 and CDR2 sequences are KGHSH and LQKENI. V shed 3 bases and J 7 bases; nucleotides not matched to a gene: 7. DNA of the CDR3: TGTGCCAGCTCACCCAAGCGGGGGGCCGAAGAGCAGTACTTC. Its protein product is CASSPKRGAEEQYF. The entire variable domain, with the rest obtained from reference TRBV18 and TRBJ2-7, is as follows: NAGVMQNPRHLVRRRGQEARLRCSPMKGHSHVYWYRQLPEEGLKFMVYLQKENIIDESGMPKERFSAEFPKEGPSILRIQQVVRGDSAAYFCASSPKRGAEEQYFGPGTRLTVT.

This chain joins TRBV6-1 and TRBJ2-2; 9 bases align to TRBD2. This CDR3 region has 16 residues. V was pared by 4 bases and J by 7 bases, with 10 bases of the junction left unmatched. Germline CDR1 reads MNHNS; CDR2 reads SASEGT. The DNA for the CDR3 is TGTGCCAGCAGTGCCGGGGGACTAGCTGGCGGCGGGGAGCTGTTTTTT. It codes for CASSAGGLAGGGELFF.

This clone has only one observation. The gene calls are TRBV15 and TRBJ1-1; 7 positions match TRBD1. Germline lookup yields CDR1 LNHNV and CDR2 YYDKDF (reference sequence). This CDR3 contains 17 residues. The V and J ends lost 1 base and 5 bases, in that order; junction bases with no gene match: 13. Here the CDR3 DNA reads TGTGCCACCAGCAGAGGAGGGGGCGCCTCCCAGGGGACTGAAGCTTTCTTT. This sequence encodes CATSRGGGASQGTEAFF. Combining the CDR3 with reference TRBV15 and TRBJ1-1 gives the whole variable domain DAMVIQNPRYQVTQFGKPVTLSCSQTLNHNVMYWYQQKSSQAPKLLFHYYDKDFNNEADTPDNFQSRRPNTSFCFLDIRSPGLGDTAMYLCATSRGGGASQGTEAFFGQGTRLTVV.

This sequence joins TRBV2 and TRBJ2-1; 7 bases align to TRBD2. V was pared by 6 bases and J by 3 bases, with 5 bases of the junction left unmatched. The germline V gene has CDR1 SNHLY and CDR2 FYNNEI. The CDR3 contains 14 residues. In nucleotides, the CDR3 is TGTGCCAGCAGCCCCGGGAGGAACTACAATGAGCAGTTCTTC. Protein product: CASSPGRNYNEQFF.

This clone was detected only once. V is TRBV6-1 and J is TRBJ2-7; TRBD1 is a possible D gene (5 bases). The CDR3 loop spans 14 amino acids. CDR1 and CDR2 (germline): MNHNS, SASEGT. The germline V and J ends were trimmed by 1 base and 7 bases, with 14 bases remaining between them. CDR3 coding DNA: TGTGCCAGCAGTGAAGGACAGCCTTTGAGGGAGCAGTACTTC. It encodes CASSEGQPLREQYF.

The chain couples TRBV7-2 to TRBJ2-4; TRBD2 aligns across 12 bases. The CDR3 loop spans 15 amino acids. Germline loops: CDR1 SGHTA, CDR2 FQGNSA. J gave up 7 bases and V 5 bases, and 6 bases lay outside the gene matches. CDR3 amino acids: CASSASGGASNIQYF. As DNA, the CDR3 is TGTGCCAGCAGCGCTAGCGGGGGGGCGAGTAACATTCAGTACTTC.

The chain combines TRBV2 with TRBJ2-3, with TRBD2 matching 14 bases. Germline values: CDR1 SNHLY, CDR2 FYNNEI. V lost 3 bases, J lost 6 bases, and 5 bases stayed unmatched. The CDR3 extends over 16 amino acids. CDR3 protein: CASSDPGLAGVDTQYF. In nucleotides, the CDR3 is TGTGCCAGCAGTGATCCGGGACTAGCGGGAGTGGATACGCAGTATTTT. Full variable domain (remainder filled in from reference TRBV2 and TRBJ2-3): EPEVTQTPSHQVTQMGQEVILRCVPISNHLYFYWYRQILGQKVEFLVSFYNNEISEKSEIFDDQFSVERPDGSNFTLKIRSTKLEDSAMYFCASSDPGLAGVDTQYFGPGTRLTVL.

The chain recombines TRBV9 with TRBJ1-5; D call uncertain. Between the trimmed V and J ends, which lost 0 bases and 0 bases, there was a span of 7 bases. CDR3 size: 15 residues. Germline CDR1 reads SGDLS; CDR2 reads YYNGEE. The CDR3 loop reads CASSVDGNSNQPQHF. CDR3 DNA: TGTGCCAGCAGCGTAGACGGGAATAGCAATCAGCCCCAGCATTTT.

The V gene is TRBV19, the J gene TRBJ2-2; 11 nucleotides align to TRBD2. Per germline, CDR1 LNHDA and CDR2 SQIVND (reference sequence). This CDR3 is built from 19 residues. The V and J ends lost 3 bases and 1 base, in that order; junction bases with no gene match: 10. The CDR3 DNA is TGTGCCAGTAGTATCCAGATCACCCTAGCGGGAGGGAACACCGGGGAGCTGTTTTTT. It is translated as CASSIQITLAGGNTGELFF.

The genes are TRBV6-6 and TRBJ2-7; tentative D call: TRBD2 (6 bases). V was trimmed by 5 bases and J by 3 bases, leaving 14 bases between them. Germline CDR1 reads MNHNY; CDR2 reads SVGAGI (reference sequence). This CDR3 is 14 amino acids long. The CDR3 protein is CASSNLDYYYEQYF. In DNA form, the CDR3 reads TGTGCCAGCAGTAATCTGGACTATTACTACGAGCAGTACTTC.

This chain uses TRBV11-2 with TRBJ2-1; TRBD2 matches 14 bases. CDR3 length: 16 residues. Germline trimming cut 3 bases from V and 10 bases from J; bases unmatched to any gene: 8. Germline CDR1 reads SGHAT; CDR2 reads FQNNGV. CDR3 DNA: TGTGCCAGCAGCTTTTCCGGGACTAGCGGGAGACGGGAGCAGTTCTTC. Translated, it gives CASSFSGTSGRREQFF.